One sample yielded the 14 T cell receptor beta chains listed below, sequenced in a study of blood T cell repertoires in COVID-19. Sequenced by immunoSEQ multiplex PCR; TCRdb stores in-frame clones only, minus some. The profile shows about 250,000 clones, 80% to 90% of them singletons. The source material was PBMCs or T cells enriched from blood (not recorded which). These receptors were obtained from a man aged 40-50 years who had recovered from COVID-19.

The gene calls are TRBV10-3 and TRBJ1-6, with D uncertain. Trimming pared 0 bases from V and 6 bases from J, leaving 9 bases between. This CDR3 contains 15 residues. CDR1 is ENHRY, CDR2 SYGVKD, per germline. CDR3: CAISESEDFNSPLHF. The CDR3 DNA follows: TGTGCCATCAGTGAGTCTGAGGACTTTAATTCACCCCTCCACTTT.

The chain combines TRBV5-1 with TRBJ1-1; no clear D. The CDR3 totals 14 residues. Germline CDR1 SGHRS, CDR2 YFSETQ. With 0 bases removed from V and 0 bases from J, the gap between germline ends came to 6 bases. The DNA of the CDR3 is TGCGCCAGCAGCTTGGAAGACTTGAACACTGAAGCTTTCTTT. Translating gives CASSLEDLNTEAFF.

This clone appeared a single time. This chain joins TRBV11-2 and TRBJ1-5; 8 bases are shared with TRBD1. Germline-derived CDR1 and CDR2 are SGHAT and FQNNGV. The CDR3 totals 15 residues. The J segment lost 3 bases and the V segment lost 5 bases, leaving 6 bases of the junction unmatched. The chain's CDR3 is CASSQSRGPNQPQHF. In DNA, the CDR3 is TGTGCCAGCAGCCAGAGCAGGGGGCCCAATCAGCCCCAGCATTTT. Full variable domain (rest looked up from reference TRBV11-2 and TRBJ1-5): EAGVAQSPRYKIIEKRQSVAFWCNPISGHATLYWYQQILGQGPKLLIQFQNNGVVDDSQLPKDRFSAERLKGVDSTLKIQPAKLEDSAVYLCASSQSRGPNQPQHFGDGTRLSIL.

The rearrangement links TRBV5-1 to TRBJ2-7; 12 positions match TRBD2. V was clipped by 4 bases and J by 3 bases; unmatched bases: 5. The CDR3 runs 15 residues. The V gene's germline CDR1 is SGHRS and CDR2 YFSETQ. The CDR3 bases are TGCGCCAGCAGCAACCCGACTAGCGGGAGCTACGAGCAGTACTTC. This gives the protein CASSNPTSGSYEQYF.

This rearrangement joins TRBV12-5 to TRBJ2-1; D is uncertain. The CDR3 consists of 15 residues. Germline CDR1 reads LGHNT; CDR2 reads FRNRAP. The germline V and J ends were trimmed by 0 bases and 5 bases, with 11 bases remaining between them. For the CDR3, the DNA is TGTGCTAGTGGTTTGGTAATGGGCCATAACAATGAGCAGTTCTTC. Amino acid sequence: CASGLVMGHNNEQFF.

V and J are TRBV5-1 and TRBJ2-5; TRBD2 aligns across 9 bases. The CDR3 is 17 amino acids. The germline CDR1 and CDR2 sequences are SGHRS and YFSETQ. After removal of 0 bases from V and 5 bases from J, the junction contained 11 bases not matched to a gene. In DNA, the CDR3 is TGCGCCAGCAGCTTGGTGGGGGGACAAGCGGGAGGCGAGACCCAGTACTTC. It translates to CASSLVGGQAGGETQYF.

In DNA form, the CDR3 reads TGTGCCAGCGAAAACCCCGAGGACAGGGGGCAGGACTATGGCTACACCTTC. Protein product: CASENPEDRGQDYGYTF. The chain is built from TRBV2 and TRBJ1-2; 11 bases match TRBD1. The CDR3 runs to 17 residues. Germline V gene data show CDR1 as SNHLY and CDR2 as FYNNEI. V shed 8 bases, J shed 3 bases, and the junction held 14 bases outside the gene matches.

This chain uses TRBV7-9 with TRBJ1-4; D is ambiguous. The length of the CDR3 is 14 residues. Germline values: CDR1 SEHNR, CDR2 FQNEAQ (reference sequence). V lost 2 bases to trimming and J lost 4 bases, with 8 bases between them. The CDR3 spells CASSLTGINEKLFF. Written as DNA, the CDR3 is TGTGCCAGCAGCTTAACGGGGATTAATGAAAAACTGTTTTTT.

The chain links TRBV6-1 to TRBJ2-7; 9 bases line up with TRBD1. This CDR3 comprises 14 residues. The V gene's germline CDR1 is MNHNS and CDR2 SASEGT. J was trimmed by 10 bases and V by 2 bases; bases with no gene match: 9. The CDR3 sequence: CASSEQGGQGFQYF. The CDR3 DNA follows: TGTGCCAGCAGTGAACAGGGGGGACAGGGATTTCAGTACTTC.

V usage is TRBV14 and J usage is TRBJ1-4, with unresolved D. The CDR3 spans 16 residues. V was shortened by 3 bases and J by 8 bases, with 19 bases between the two germline ends. In germline, CDR1 is SGHDN, CDR2 FVKESK. The CDR3 region has the DNA TGTGCCAGCAGCCAGGCTTCCCTCTCCGGGGTAGAAAAACTGTTTTTT. Translated: CASSQASLSGVEKLFF.

In its sample, this clone was seen once. The chain recombines TRBV7-2 with TRBJ2-3; the match to TRBD2 covers 7 bases. Germline V gene lookup returns CDR1 SGHTA and CDR2 FQGNSA. This CDR3 region has 16 residues. Unmatched junction bases numbered 9, after V lost 5 bases and J lost 1 base. The CDR3 sequence: CASSPRGRAGTDTQYF. The CDR3 nucleotides read TGTGCCAGCAGCCCGCGAGGGAGGGCGGGCACAGATACGCAGTATTTT.

This rearrangement joins TRBV4-1 to TRBJ1-5, with D tentatively TRBD1 (5 bases). V dropped 6 bases and J dropped 1 base, with 22 bases sitting between them. The CDR3 extends over 18 amino acids. Germline loops: CDR1 MGHRA, CDR2 YSYEKL. The CDR3 DNA sequence: TGCGCCAGCAGTGTATCTTTCGGAGGGGCGCGGAGCAATCAGCCCCAGCATTTT. Translated, it gives CASSVSFGGARSNQPQHF.

This clone has just a few counts. The DNA of the CDR3 is TGTGCCAGCACCCAGGGGCCGCTGGGCAATCAGCCCCAGCATTTT. Amino acid sequence: CASTQGPLGNQPQHF. V usage is TRBV6-5 and J usage is TRBJ1-5; the D gene is possibly TRBD1 (6 bases). Germline CDR1 is MNHEY and CDR2 is SVGAGI. The CDR3 runs to 15 residues. The V end lost 7 bases, the J end lost 2 bases, and 15 bases lay between the germline ends.

This chain links TRBV25-1 with TRBJ1-2; 7 nucleotides line up with TRBD1. Germline CDR1 reads MGHDK; CDR2 reads SYGVNS. The CDR3 totals 15 residues. Losses at the gene ends were 1 base for V and 4 bases for J; bases not matched to a gene: 6. DNA for the CDR3: TGTGCCAGCAGTGAATCTCCGACAGGGAGCTATGGCTACACCTTC. Encoded protein: CASSESPTGSYGYTF.